This T cell receptor (beta chain) was profiled in a study of blood T cell repertoires in COVID-19. Comments on this clone: The same CDR3 can be traced to other DNA sequences in this sample.

With V trimmed by 4 bases and J by 4 bases, 2 bases remained unmatched. Germline-derived CDR1 and CDR2 are SGHTA and FQGNSA. This CDR3 is built from 15 residues. TCRdb's copy holds only in-frame clones and misses some; the assay was immunoSEQ multiplex PCR. The sample yields tens of thousands of clones, roughly 74% seen once. This TCR was sampled from a man of 80 years or more with acute or convalescent COVID-19. The gene calls are TRBV7-2 and TRBJ2-1; 12 nucleotides line up with TRBD2. The sample comprised peripheral blood. This CDR3 reads CASSSGTSGYNEQFF. CDR3 in DNA: TGTGCCAGCAGCTCTGGGACTAGCGGGTACAATGAGCAGTTCTTC.